This TCR beta chain emerged from a study of Graves' ophthalmopathy and Graves' hyperthyroidism. Study-wide findings and caveats: With 70.59% sensitivity and approximately 72% specificity, the model predicted ophthalmopathy progression.

Ten or more counts support this clonotype. Its cognate antigen is unknown. The V gene lost 8 bases and the J gene lost 5 bases, with 15 bases spanning the gap. Per the germline V gene, CDR1 is MNHNS and CDR2 is SASEGT. CDR3 length equals 14 residues. RNA transcripts provided the template for amplifying TCR beta CDR3 regions. The library came from an HTBI-primed first-round RT-PCR and a second-round multiplex PCR. TCRdb re-analysed the multiplex PCR reads in MiXCR, keeping a single row per CDR3 protein. This table has 300,000 to 350,000 distinct CDR3 sequences, about 17% appearing once. The rearrangement links TRBV6-1 to TRBJ2-2; no firm D call. The sequence derives from an adult man with Graves' ophthalmopathy. Sequences were obtained from peripheral blood. In DNA form, the CDR3 reads TGTGCCAGCGGGTTCCAGCTCCTTACCGGGGAGCTGTTTTTT. Protein: CASGFQLLTGELFF.